This TCR beta chain was captured in a study of T cells in Graves' hyperthyroidism and ophthalmopathy. Overall study: The initial diagnosis was the point when peripheral blood was collected, ahead of any treatment.

The study's findings and limits: Most clonotypes expanded in the thyroid (above 0.001) were also present in blood.

CDR1 SGHKS and CDR2 YYEKEE come from the germline V gene (reference sequence). CDR3 length equals 14 residues. Trimming took 0 bases from V and 4 from J; bases not matched to a gene: 1. The study excluded patients with uncontrolled infection, other autoimmune disease, pregnancy or lactation. Cells are PBMCs isolated from over 7.5 ml of fresh blood. There are a few counts of this clonotype. Antigen specificity is unknown. Researchers amplified the TCR beta CDR3 regions from RNA transcripts. A first-round RT-PCR of the TCR CDR3 used the HTBI primer set. One entry per CDR3 protein, called by TCRdb with MiXCR from the multiplex PCR reads. The data contain 550,000 to 800,000 distinct CDR3 sequences, 16% of them seen just once; the ten biggest clones take up about 8.4%.

The sequence came from a man between 18 and 35 years old with Graves' hyperthyroidism. The chain links TRBV5-5 to TRBJ2-3; 8 bases fit TRBD1. The specimen sequenced was blood. Written as DNA, the CDR3 is TGTGCCAGCAGCTTGGGCAGGGGGCCAGATACGCAGTATTTT. Its protein is CASSLGRGPDTQYF.